This T cell receptor beta chain was recorded in a study of CD8 T cells in ankylosing spondylitis. This clonotype was counted many times. Preparation of TCR beta libraries was done by quantitative 5'-RACE with molecular barcodes. TCRdb used MiXCR to reprocess the 5' RACE reads, holding one entry per CDR3 protein. The table has approximately 240,000 distinct CDR3 sequences, roughly a quarter seen once; the top ten hold more than 0.6%. The CDR3 is 13 residues long. Per the germline V gene, CDR1 is DFQATT and CDR2 is SNEGSKA (reference sequence). This chain links TRBV20-1 with TRBJ2-2; D ambiguous. This clonotype was obtained from a male donor with ankylosing spondylitis or in good health (not recorded which). Sequenced input: blood, either unsorted or a sorted T cell fraction (not recorded which). This chain's CDR3 is CTLIRQDTGELFF. The DNA of the CDR3 is TGCACTCTGATCCGTCAGGACACCGGGGAGCTGTTTTTT.